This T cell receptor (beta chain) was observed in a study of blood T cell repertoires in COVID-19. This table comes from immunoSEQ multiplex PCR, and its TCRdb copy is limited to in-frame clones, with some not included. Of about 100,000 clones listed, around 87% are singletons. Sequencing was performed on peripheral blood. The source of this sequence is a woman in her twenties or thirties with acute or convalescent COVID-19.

DNA for the CDR3: TGTGCCAGTAGCTTTACAGGGGCACGCTATGGCTACACCTTC. Amino acids: CASSFTGARYGYTF. The chain links TRBV19 to TRBJ1-2, with 7 bases lining up with TRBD1. CDR3 length equals 14 residues. CDR1 is LNHDA and CDR2 is SQIVND in the germline V gene (reference sequence). The trim removed 6 bases at V and 4 bases at J, leaving 8 bases unmatched. Together with reference TRBV19 and TRBJ1-2, the CDR3 gives the full variable domain: DGGITQSPKYLFRKEGQNVTLSCEQNLNHDAMYWYRQDPGQGLRLIYYSQIVNDFQKGDIAEGYSVSREKKESFPLTVTSAQKNPTAFYLCASSFTGARYGYTFGSGTRLTVV.